This T cell receptor (beta chain) emerged from a study of blood T cell repertoires in COVID-19. Data came from immunoSEQ multiplex PCR; TCRdb stores just in-frame clones and leaves some out. The sample holds some 48,000 clones, 80% to 90% seen once. V lost 2 bases, J lost 0 bases, and 10 bases stayed unmatched. The length of the CDR3 is 19 residues. Germline CDR1 is WNHNN and CDR2 is SYGVQD (reference sequence). V and J are TRBV10-1 and TRBJ2-5; 12 bases match TRBD2. This receptor was identified in a human donor in a cohort sampled during active COVID-19. Material for sequencing was peripheral blood. CDR3 nucleotide sequence: TGCGCCAGCAGTGAGCCGGCTGACCCTAGCGGGAGGGACCAAGAGACCCAGTACTTC. It codes for CASSEPADPSGRDQETQYF.